Listed here is a single T cell receptor beta chain. The CDR3 is 15 amino acids. The sample is drawn from a study of identical twins. Using its own MiXCR run on the 5' RACE reads, TCRdb lists one record per CDR3 protein. The sample lists 1.5 million to 2 million distinct CDR3 sequences, less than 40% seen once, with 0.25% to 0.3% in the top ten. The sample taken for sequencing was cord blood. This TCR derives from a newborn girl in good health. The chain has TRBV12-3 or TRBV12-4 and TRBJ2-4; possibly TRBD2 for D (6 bases). The J call is uncertain, as TRBJ2-7 better fits the DNA end. In DNA form, the CDR3 reads TGTGCCAGCAGTTTGGGCAAGGTGGGAGGTTACGAGCAGTACTTC. Translation gives CASSLGKVGGYEQYF.